Below, 2 T cell receptor beta chains from the same sample are listed, as sequenced in a study of breast tumors, draining lymph nodes, adjacent tissues. Samples came from axillary lymph nodes draining the breast cancer. TCRdb passed the multiplex PCR reads through MiXCR, listing each CDR3 protein once. The data contain about 270,000 distinct CDR3 sequences, roughly 30% of them seen just once; the ten biggest clones take up 0.85% to 1.2%. Material: axillary lymph node tissue. These TCRs come from a female donor with breast cancer. Some clones in this sample may be carry-over from other donors' samples.

A single count supports this clonotype. J is TRBJ2-1 and V is TRBV2; TRBD2 agrees at 7 bases. V was pared by 9 bases and J by 10 bases, with 21 bases of the junction left unmatched. This CDR3 spans 16 amino acids. Germline lookup yields CDR1 SNHLY and CDR2 FYNNEI. The CDR3 DNA reads TGTGCCAGTCCTCCCCGGGAGGCCGTCTCCTACAGCGAGCAGTTCTTC. This encodes CASPPREAVSYSEQFF.

This clonotype appeared a few times. This rearrangement joins TRBV6-2 or TRBV6-3 to TRBJ2-7; a possible D gene is TRBD2 (6 bases). With 5 bases removed from V and 3 bases from J, the gap between germline ends came to 17 bases. Germline V CDR1 and CDR2: MNHEY, SVGEGT. The CDR3 covers 15 residues. The DNA of the CDR3 is TGTGCCAGCAGTACCAACATGGGGGGTGACTACGAGCAGTACTTC. Its translation: CASSTNMGGDYEQYF.